A selection of T cell receptor beta chains follows, all from one sample in a study of T-cell memory formation after mild COVID-19. A single record per CDR3 protein comes from TCRdb applying MiXCR to the 5' RACE reads. The data show 90,000 to 120,000 distinct CDR3 sequences, approximately 15% seen once. The sample consisted of PBMCs or a T cell subset sorted from them (not recorded which). The receptors derive from a man between 18 and 35 years old who had mild COVID-19 (a few samples of this study predate the infection). Cell type and time point are not known. CDR3s include the opening cysteine and the closing phenylalanine or tryptophan. A D gene is named only where the DNA matches it firmly. The size field is filled for only some rows; it gives once, few, many or a size class.

J: TRBJ2-3; D: .; V: TRBV12-3/TRBV12-4; size: few; CDR3: CASRPDSTDTQYF; DNA: TGTGCCAGCAGACCGGACAGCACAGATACGCAGTATTTT
J: TRBJ2-2; D: TRBD1; V: TRBV12-3/TRBV12-4; size: many; CDR3: CASSQGQGAGELFF; DNA: TGTGCCAGCAGCCAAGGACAGGGGGCCGGGGAGCTGTTTTTT
J: TRBJ1-1; D: .; V: TRBV7-9; size: .; CDR3: CASSSTSRGPQRSTEAFF; DNA: TGTGCCAGCAGCTCAACAAGCCGGGGCCCTCAACGGAGCACTGAAGCTTTCTTT
J: TRBJ2-3; D: .; V: TRBV5-1; size: many; CDR3: CASSLAGRGATDTQYF; DNA: TGCGCCAGCAGCTTGGCCGGCAGGGGCGCGACAGATACGCAGTATTTT
J: TRBJ2-7; D: .; V: TRBV29-1; size: few; CDR3: CSAQGGGSYEQYF; DNA: TGCAGCGCCCAAGGGGGGGGCTCCTACGAGCAGTACTTC
J: TRBJ2-3; D: TRBD2; V: TRBV7-8; size: .; CDR3: CASSLISTSGLSDTQYF; DNA: TGTGCCAGCAGCTTAATATCTACTAGCGGGTTGTCAGATACGCAGTATTTT
J: TRBJ1-6; D: .; V: TRBV20-1; size: .; CDR3: CSAAGTNSPLHF; DNA: TGCAGCGCTGCAGGCACAAATTCACCCCTCCACTTT
J: TRBJ1-2; D: .; V: TRBV11-2; size: .; CDR3: CASTSWTGGRDYGYTF; DNA: TGTGCCAGCACCTCCTGGACCGGGGGAAGGGACTATGGCTACACCTTC
J: TRBJ1-2; D: .; V: TRBV9; size: .; CDR3: CASSLHTNYGYTF; DNA: TGTGCCAGCAGCTTGCATACTAACTATGGCTACACCTTC
J: TRBJ1-1; D: .; V: TRBV4-3; size: .; CDR3: CASSQAAHAGNTEAFF; DNA: TGCGCCAGCAGCCAAGCGGCCCACGCGGGGAACACTGAAGCTTTCTTT
J: TRBJ2-2; D: TRBD2; V: TRBV12-3/TRBV12-4; size: .; CDR3: CASSSRRGLAGVPKKTGELFF; DNA: TGTGCCAGCAGTTCCCGGAGAGGACTAGCGGGGGTCCCAAAAAAGACCGGGGAGCTGTTTTTT
J: TRBJ2-1; D: .; V: TRBV7-2; size: few; CDR3: CASSLSVRPYNEQFF; DNA: TGTGCCAGCAGCTTATCTGTACGCCCCTACAATGAGCAGTTCTTC
J: TRBJ2-7; D: TRBD1; V: TRBV4-3; size: .; CDR3: CASSPTRQGAYEQYF; DNA: TGCGCCAGCAGCCCGACACGACAGGGTGCCTACGAGCAGTACTTC
J: TRBJ2-1; D: .; V: TRBV5-1; size: .; CDR3: CASSLVAEHNEQFF; DNA: TGCGCCAGCAGCTTGGTGGCTGAACACAATGAGCAGTTCTTC
J: TRBJ2-2; D: .; V: TRBV6-4; size: many; CDR3: CASSEGTGELFF; DNA: TGTGCCAGCAGTGAGGGGACCGGGGAGCTGTTTTTT
J: TRBJ1-1; D: .; V: TRBV12-3/TRBV12-4; size: .; CDR3: CASSPTGGRTEAFF; DNA: TGTGCCAGCAGTCCTACTGGCGGGCGAACTGAAGCTTTCTTT
J: TRBJ1-5; D: .; V: TRBV10-3; size: .; CDR3: CAISLTESWPQHF; DNA: TGTGCCATCAGCCTGACAGAGTCGTGGCCCCAGCATTTT
J: TRBJ2-5; D: .; V: TRBV6-2/TRBV6-3; size: .; CDR3: CASSYSVWETQYF; DNA: TGTGCCAGCAGTTACTCGGTGTGGGAGACCCAGTACTTC
J: TRBJ1-1; D: .; V: TRBV9; size: .; CDR3: CASSVVRGRNTEAFF; DNA: TGTGCCAGCAGCGTAGTCAGGGGAAGGAACACTGAAGCTTTCTTT
J: TRBJ1-5; D: TRBD1; V: TRBV6-2/TRBV6-3; size: .; CDR3: CASSYSGTGNQPQHF; DNA: TGTGCCAGCAGTTACTCCGGGACAGGGAATCAGCCCCAGCATTTT
J: TRBJ2-7; D: .; V: TRBV5-1; size: once; CDR3: CASSFSGDYEQYF; DNA: TGCGCCAGCAGCTTTTCGGGAGACTACGAGCAGTACTTC
J: TRBJ1-5; D: .; V: TRBV27; size: many; CDR3: CASSLWGLPQHF; DNA: TGTGCCAGCAGTTTGTGGGGCCTACCCCAGCATTTT
J: TRBJ1-5; D: .; V: TRBV6-6; size: few; CDR3: CASSSYGSNQPQHF; DNA: TGTGCCAGCAGTTCCTACGGGAGCAATCAGCCCCAGCATTTT
J: TRBJ2-1; D: .; V: TRBV5-1; size: .; CDR3: CASRAGQRWEQFF; DNA: TGCGCCAGCAGAGCGGGACAGAGATGGGAGCAGTTCTTC
J: TRBJ2-2; D: .; V: TRBV7-9; size: .; CDR3: CASSLVGTPNTGELFF; DNA: TGTGCCAGCAGCTTAGTCGGGACTCCGAACACCGGGGAGCTGTTTTTT
J: TRBJ1-1; D: .; V: TRBV4-1; size: .; CDR3: CASSPHRVGTEAFF; DNA: TGCGCCAGCAGTCCCCACAGGGTCGGCACTGAAGCTTTCTTT
J: TRBJ2-7; D: .; V: TRBV27; size: few; CDR3: CASIPYVGSNYEQYF; DNA: TGTGCCAGCATCCCGTATGTAGGTTCCAATTACGAGCAGTACTTC
J: TRBJ2-2; D: .; V: TRBV11-2; size: .; CDR3: CASSLPAVTTGELFF; DNA: TGTGCCAGCAGCTTACCGGCCGTAACTACCGGGGAGCTGTTTTTT
J: TRBJ2-2; D: TRBD2; V: TRBV20-1; size: few; CDR3: CSAGGNPGELFF; DNA: TGCAGTGCCGGGGGGAATCCCGGGGAGCTGTTTTTT
J: TRBJ2-3; D: TRBD1; V: TRBV7-9; size: few; CDR3: CASRSTGEDTQYF; DNA: TGTGCCAGCAGATCGACAGGGGAGGATACGCAGTATTTT
J: TRBJ1-2; D: .; V: TRBV29-1; size: few; CDR3: CSAMTDYGYTF; DNA: TGCAGCGCTATGACAGACTATGGCTACACCTTC
J: TRBJ1-1; D: .; V: TRBV7-8; size: many; CDR3: CASQGLTEAFF; DNA: TGTGCCAGCCAGGGGCTGACTGAAGCTTTCTTT
J: TRBJ2-6; D: .; V: TRBV21-1; size: .; CDR3: CASSKGVGHQSSGANVLTF; DNA: TGTGCCAGCAGCAAGGGGGTCGGCCATCAAAGCTCTGGGGCCAACGTCCTGACTTTC
J: TRBJ1-2; D: .; V: TRBV19; size: few; CDR3: CASSIGTRSYGYTF; DNA: TGTGCCAGTAGTATAGGAACCCGGAGCTATGGCTACACCTTC
J: TRBJ1-2; D: .; V: TRBV12-3/TRBV12-4; size: .; CDR3: CASSLQSSGSGYTF; DNA: TGTGCCAGCAGTTTACAATCCTCGGGAAGCGGCTACACCTTC
J: TRBJ2-5; D: .; V: TRBV5-1; size: few; CDR3: CASSLGQGWAQYF; DNA: TGCGCCAGCAGCTTGGGGCAGGGCTGGGCCCAGTACTTC
J: TRBJ2-1; D: TRBD2; V: TRBV29-1; size: many; CDR3: CSVEEGRGGLNEQFF; DNA: TGCAGCGTTGAAGAGGGTCGGGGGGGCCTCAATGAGCAGTTCTTC
J: TRBJ2-3; D: TRBD2; V: TRBV9; size: few; CDR3: CASSAGLAGSTSTDTQYF; DNA: TGTGCCAGCAGCGCGGGACTAGCGGGGTCTACTAGCACAGATACGCAGTATTTT
J: TRBJ2-1; D: .; V: TRBV19; size: .; CDR3: CASSLTMSSYNEQFF; DNA: TGTGCCAGTAGTCTTACTATGAGCTCCTACAATGAGCAGTTCTTC
J: TRBJ2-5; D: TRBD2; V: TRBV4-2; size: .; CDR3: CASSPGEAGLASDTQYF; DNA: TGTGCCAGCAGCCCGGGGGAAGCGGGACTAGCTTCGGACACCCAGTACTTC
J: TRBJ2-1; D: TRBD1; V: TRBV6-6; size: many; CDR3: CASSAGTVYNEQFF; DNA: TGTGCCAGCAGTGCCGGGACAGTCTACAATGAGCAGTTCTTC
J: TRBJ2-7; D: .; V: TRBV3-1; size: .; CDR3: CASSQAGAHEQYF; DNA: TGTGCCAGCAGCCAAGCGGGAGCCCACGAGCAGTACTTC
J: TRBJ1-4; D: TRBD1; V: TRBV7-2; size: .; CDR3: CASSRTGPLVNEKLFF; DNA: TGTGCCAGCAGCAGGACAGGGCCCTTGGTTAATGAAAAACTGTTTTTT
J: TRBJ2-3; D: TRBD2; V: TRBV9; size: few; CDR3: CASSDSGERSDTQYF; DNA: TGTGCCAGCAGCGATAGCGGGGAGAGGTCAGATACGCAGTATTTT
J: TRBJ1-1; D: .; V: TRBV6-5; size: .; CDR3: CASSYSLKSMNTEAFF; DNA: TGTGCCAGCAGTTATAGTTTGAAGAGCATGAACACTGAAGCTTTCTTT
J: TRBJ2-7; D: TRBD2; V: TRBV18; size: few; CDR3: CASSSGLAGADEQYF; DNA: TGTGCCAGCTCATCCGGACTAGCGGGGGCAGACGAGCAGTACTTC
J: TRBJ1-5; D: .; V: TRBV2; size: .; CDR3: CASSEGQGPSNQPQHF; DNA: TGTGCCAGCAGTGAAGGGCAAGGTCCTAGCAATCAGCCCCAGCATTTT
J: TRBJ2-7; D: .; V: TRBV4-1; size: .; CDR3: CASSQEGVGDPPYEQYF; DNA: TGCGCCAGCAGCCAAGAGGGTGTGGGGGATCCTCCGTACGAGCAGTACTTC
J: TRBJ2-5; D: .; V: TRBV7-9; size: many; CDR3: CASSSGSETQYF; DNA: TGTGCCAGCAGCTCAGGTTCGGAGACCCAGTACTTC
J: TRBJ2-6; D: .; V: TRBV5-1; size: .; CDR3: CASSSSALRGSSGANVLTF; DNA: TGCGCCAGCAGCTCATCGGCCTTGAGAGGTTCATCTGGGGCCAACGTCCTGACTTTC
J: TRBJ1-1; D: .; V: TRBV5-1; size: .; CDR3: CASSINSGRGNTEAFF; DNA: TGCGCCAGCAGCATAAACTCGGGACGAGGGAACACTGAAGCTTTCTTT
J: TRBJ2-2; D: .; V: TRBV24-1; size: few; CDR3: CATSGGYTGELFF; DNA: TGTGCCACCAGTGGAGGTTACACCGGGGAGCTGTTTTTT
J: TRBJ1-2; D: .; V: TRBV12-3/TRBV12-4; size: few; CDR3: CASSFGTNGYTF; DNA: TGTGCCAGCAGTTTCGGGACAAATGGCTACACCTTC
J: TRBJ2-3; D: TRBD1; V: TRBV27; size: few; CDR3: CASSLGQGGIDTQYF; DNA: TGTGCCAGCAGCCTCGGACAGGGAGGAATAGATACGCAGTATTTT